The clone carrying this T cell receptor beta chain was recorded a few times. The CDR3 consists of 13 residues. Germline CDR1 reads SEHNR; CDR2 reads FQNEAQ (reference sequence). V was trimmed by 6 bases and J by 2 bases, leaving 10 bases between them. TCRdb re-called the 5' RACE reads through MiXCR, storing one row per CDR3 protein. There are just over 350,000 distinct CDR3 sequences in the sample; roughly 22% occur only once, and roughly 13% lies in the top ten. This sample stems from a study of CD8 T cells in ankylosing spondylitis. This clonotype was obtained from a male donor with ankylosing spondylitis or in good health (not recorded which). The source material was blood, either unsorted or a sorted T cell fraction (not recorded which). The rearrangement uses TRBV7-9 and TRBJ2-5, with D perhaps being TRBD1 or TRBD2 (5 bases each). The CDR3 DNA follows: TGTGCCAGCAGTGGGGGAGCACAAGAGACCCAGTACTTC. Its protein product is CASSGGAQETQYF. The whole variable domain, filled in from reference TRBV7-9 and TRBJ2-5, reads DTGVSQNPRHKITKRGQNVTFRCDPISEHNRLYWYRQTLGQGPEFLTYFQNEAQLEKSRLLSDRFSAERPKGSFSTLEIQRTEQGDSAMYLCASSGGAQETQYFGPGTRLLVL.